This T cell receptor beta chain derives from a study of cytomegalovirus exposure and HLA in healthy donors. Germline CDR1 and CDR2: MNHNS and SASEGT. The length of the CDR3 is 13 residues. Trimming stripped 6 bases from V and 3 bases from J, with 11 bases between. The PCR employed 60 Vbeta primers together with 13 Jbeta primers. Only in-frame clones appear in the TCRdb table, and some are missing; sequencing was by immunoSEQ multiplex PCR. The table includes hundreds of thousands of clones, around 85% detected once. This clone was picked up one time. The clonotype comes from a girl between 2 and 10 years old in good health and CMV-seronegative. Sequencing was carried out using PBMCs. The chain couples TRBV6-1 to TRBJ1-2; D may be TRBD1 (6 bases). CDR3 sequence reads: CASSPRGHYGYTF. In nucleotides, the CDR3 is TGTGCCAGCAGCCCCAGGGGCCACTATGGCTACACCTTC.